A selection of T cell receptor beta chains follows, all from one sample in a study of shared clonotypes between healthy human individuals. Clones were read by immunoSEQ multiplex PCR, and TCRdb kept only the in-frame ones, dropping some. The sample yields under 2,000,000 clones, about 94% seen once. The sample taken for sequencing was naive CD8+ T cells sorted from blood. Receptor source: a man between 18 and 29 years old in good health. CDR3s include the opening cysteine and the closing phenylalanine or tryptophan. A D gene is named only where the DNA matches it firmly. Clone size is given for some rows only: seen once, a few or many times, or a class if the clone is expanded.

>TRBV9|TRBJ2-7|.|.
CASSVGGGQYEQYF
TGTGCCAGCAGCGTAGGCGGGGGACAATACGAGCAGTACTTC
>TRBV7-2|TRBJ1-2|.|.
CASSLAGGPSVFNYGYTF
TGTGCCAGCAGCTTAGCAGGCGGGCCCTCAGTCTTTAACTATGGCTACACCTTC
>TRBV7-2|TRBJ2-2|TRBD2|.
CASSLAPLWEGGELFF
TGTGCCAGCAGCTTAGCGCCTTTGTGGGAGGGCGGGGAGCTGTTTTTT
>TRBV7-8|TRBJ2-7|.|.
CASSLLGSSYSYEQYF
TGTGCCAGCAGCTTATTGGGCAGTTCGTACTCCTACGAGCAGTACTTC
>TRBV10-3|TRBJ2-1|TRBD2|.
CASGGENSYEQFF
TGTGCCAGCGGGGGGGAGAACTCCTATGAGCAGTTCTTC
>TRBV27|TRBJ2-7|.|once
CASSWGPNYEQYF
TGTGCCAGCAGTTGGGGCCCAAACTACGAGCAGTACTTC
>TRBV6-1|TRBJ1-1|TRBD1|once
CASSEGTGGRNTEAFF
TGTGCCAGCAGTGAAGGGACAGGCGGGAGGAACACTGAAGCTTTCTTT
>TRBV6-1|TRBJ1-1|.|.
CASGEEGWTEAFF
TGTGCCAGCGGGGAGGAGGGGTGGACTGAAGCTTTCTTT
>TRBV25-1|TRBJ2-2|.|.
CASSLGVATTGELFF
TGTGCCAGCAGTCTCGGGGTAGCGACCACCGGGGAGCTGTTTTTT
>TRBV7-8|TRBJ2-1|.|once
CASSSLEGLDNEQFF
TGTGCCAGCAGCTCACTTGAGGGGCTAGACAATGAGCAGTTCTTC
>TRBV29-1|TRBJ2-7|.|.
CSVEILGRQSSYEQYF
TGCAGCGTTGAAATTTTGGGGAGACAAAGCTCCTACGAGCAGTACTTC
>TRBV6-5|TRBJ2-5|.|.
CASSYQGLRAETQYF
TGTGCCAGCAGTTACCAGGGCCTAAGGGCGGAGACCCAGTACTTC
>TRBV5-1|TRBJ2-7|.|.
CASSLNRGSSYEQYF
TGCGCCAGCAGCTTGAACCGGGGGAGCTCCTACGAGCAGTACTTC
>TRBV6-5|TRBJ1-1|.|.
CASRSDSDMNTEAFF
TGTGCCAGCAGGTCCGACAGTGACATGAACACTGAAGCTTTCTTT
>TRBV7-2|TRBJ2-2|.|.
CASSLGPYRGAGELFF
TGTGCCAGCAGCTTAGGGCCGTATCGGGGTGCCGGGGAGCTGTTTTTT
>TRBV28|TRBJ2-7|.|.
CASSLTVGGNYEQYF
TGTGCCAGCAGTCTCACAGTGGGGGGAAACTACGAGCAGTACTTC
>TRBV7-6|TRBJ2-7|TRBD1|.
CASSLASGQGTYEQYF
TGTGCCAGCAGCTTAGCGTCGGGACAGGGGACATACGAGCAGTACTTC
>TRBV5-4|TRBJ1-4|.|.
CASSLKAGEKLFF
TGTGCCAGCAGCTTGAAGGCAGGTGAAAAACTGTTTTTT
>TRBV28|TRBJ2-7|TRBD1|.
CASRDRGQNEQYF
TGTGCCAGCCGGGACAGGGGTCAGAACGAGCAGTACTTC
>TRBV7-9|TRBJ2-1|TRBD1|.
CASSLSPGQGNEQFF
TGTGCCAGCAGCTTGAGCCCGGGACAGGGGAATGAGCAGTTCTTC
>TRBV4-1|TRBJ1-1|TRBD1|.
CASSQVPGQGTNTEAFF
TGCGCCAGCAGCCAAGTCCCGGGACAGGGAACGAACACTGAAGCTTTCTTT
>TRBV13|TRBJ2-1|TRBD2|.
CASSLALAGAYNEQFF
TGTGCCAGCAGCCTCGCGCTAGCGGGAGCGTACAATGAGCAGTTCTTC
>TRBV7-2|TRBJ1-2|.|.
CASSLSLREADGYTF
TGTGCCAGCAGCTTAAGTTTGAGGGAGGCGGATGGCTACACCTTC
>TRBV30|TRBJ2-5|TRBD2|.
CAWSVLSGGDGSPQYF
TGTGCCTGGAGTGTGCTTAGCGGGGGAGACGGGTCGCCCCAGTACTTC
>TRBV7-9|TRBJ2-3|TRBD1|.
CASSYRPDRGFADTQYF
TGTGCCAGCAGCTACCGACCGGACAGGGGGTTCGCAGATACGCAGTATTTT
>TRBV10-3|TRBJ2-3|TRBD2|.
CAIAGLAGGREDTQYF
TGTGCCATCGCAGGACTAGCGGGGGGGAGGGAAGATACGCAGTATTTT
>TRBV25-1|TRBJ2-5|.|.
CATLGQKETQYF
TGTGCCACCTTAGGGCAGAAAGAGACCCAGTACTTC
>TRBV6-5|TRBJ1-1|.|.
CASSPSPNTEAFF
TGTGCCAGCAGTCCCTCACCGAACACTGAAGCTTTCTTT
>TRBV2|TRBJ1-2|.|.
CASTGAGEANYGYTF
TGTGCCAGCACCGGGGCAGGGGAAGCTAACTATGGCTACACCTTC
>TRBV14|TRBJ1-6|.|.
CASSQVFGQQHSYNSPLHF
TGTGCCAGCAGCCAAGTGTTCGGACAGCAACACTCCTATAATTCACCCCTCCACTTT
>TRBV11-2|TRBJ2-1|TRBD2|.
CASSLVGLAGIGQQFF
TGTGCCAGCAGCTTAGTTGGACTAGCGGGAATCGGGCAGCAGTTCTTC
>TRBV6-1|TRBJ2-7|.|few
CASRMDSNYEQYF
TGTGCCAGCAGGATGGACAGCAACTACGAGCAGTACTTC
>TRBV28|TRBJ2-3|.|.
CASSTGIGDTQYF
TGTGCCAGCAGCACAGGGATAGGCGATACGCAGTATTTT
>TRBV21-1|TRBJ2-7|.|.
CASSKDGGSTYEQYF
TGTGCCAGCAGCAAAGATGGGGGCAGTACCTACGAGCAGTACTTC
>TRBV30|TRBJ1-1|.|.
CAWTVDTGAFF
TGTGCCTGGACCGTTGATACGGGGGCTTTCTTT
>TRBV7-6|TRBJ1-1|.|few
CASSRTLESTEAFF
TGTGCCAGCAGCCGGACGCTGGAGAGCACTGAAGCTTTCTTT
>TRBV7-9|TRBJ1-2|TRBD1|.
CASSRLNTGGRDGYTF
TGTGCCAGCAGCCGTCTAAACACAGGGGGAAGGGATGGCTACACCTTC
>TRBV9|TRBJ2-7|.|once
CASSVGGAKNGEQYF
TGTGCCAGCAGCGTAGGAGGAGCGAAGAACGGTGAGCAGTACTTC
>TRBV11-2|TRBJ1-5|.|once
CASSLDDLGNQPQHF
TGTGCCAGCAGCTTAGATGACCTGGGCAATCAGCCCCAGCATTTT
>TRBV9|TRBJ2-3|.|.
CASSGSGTTMADTQYF
TGTGCCAGCAGCGGATCCGGGACAACGATGGCAGATACGCAGTATTTT
>TRBV9|TRBJ2-7|TRBD1|.
CASSADTGGGDEQYF
TGTGCCAGCAGCGCGGATACAGGGGGCGGCGACGAGCAGTACTTC
>TRBV30|TRBJ2-7|TRBD1|.
CAGETGGISYEQYF
TGTGCCGGAGAGACAGGGGGAATATCCTACGAGCAGTACTTC